This T cell receptor (beta chain) was documented in a study of blood T cell repertoires in COVID-19. The protocol was immunoSEQ multiplex PCR, while the TCRdb copy is restricted to in-frame clones and leaves out a portion. This table has about 120,000 clones, roughly 89% appearing once. The sample taken for sequencing was peripheral blood. The receptor's source is a human donor with acute or convalescent COVID-19. The donor label of this sample is uncertain.

CDR3 amino acids: CASSLTSGAQGEQYF. CDR3 sequence (DNA): TGTGCCAGCAGCTTGACTAGCGGGGCGCAGGGGGAGCAGTACTTC. J is TRBJ2-7 and V is TRBV7-2, with 11 positions matching TRBD2. Germline CDR1 reads SGHTA; CDR2 reads FQGNSA. This CDR3 spans 15 amino acids. V was clipped by 3 bases and J by 7 bases; unmatched bases: 8. The full variable domain, in which reference TRBV7-2 and TRBJ2-7 provide the parts outside the CDR3, is GAGVSQSPSNKVTEKGKDVELRCDPISGHTALYWYRQSLGQGLEFLIYFQGNSAPDKSGLPSDRFSAERTGGSVSTLTIQRTQQEDSAVYLCASSLTSGAQGEQYFGPGTRLTVT.